The sequence of this TCR beta chain was determined in a study of blood T cell repertoires in COVID-19. Study in general: COVID-19 samples from acute and convalescent phases originated in the United States, Italy and Spain. T cells, B-cell-depleted T cells, or PBMCs provided the cDNA or gDNA that served as material.

Followed longitudinally, the Seattle patients had been enrolled during active infection. In the original processing: Cell counts per sample came from amplifying reference gene primers. Sequenced by immunoSEQ multiplex PCR; TCRdb stores in-frame clones only, minus some. Clone size and the V and J calls come from that table; the DNA yielded D and trimming. In the table there are under 85,000 clones, 83% of which are singletons. This sequence originates from a man aged 30 to 39 with COVID-19, enrolled during active disease. Specimen: peripheral blood.

The CDR3 loop is CASSSLAKVYNEQFF. For the CDR3, the DNA is TGTGCCAGCAGCTCCCTAGCGAAAGTATACAATGAGCAGTTCTTC. The rearrangement joins TRBV6-2 or TRBV6-3 to TRBJ2-1, with D maybe TRBD2 (6 bases). The CDR3 runs to 15 residues. Trimming cost V 6 bases and J 4 bases, with 16 bases left between them. Germline CDR1 MNHEY, CDR2 SVGEGT.